Below are 24 T cell receptor beta chains sequenced from a single sample in a study of cytomegalovirus exposure and HLA in healthy donors. The PCR used 60 Vbeta and 13 Jbeta primers. Only in-frame clones appear in the TCRdb table, and some are missing; sequencing was by immunoSEQ multiplex PCR. The table lists about 110,000 clones, approximately 70% of them singletons. Sequenced sample: PBMCs. The receptors shown here come from a woman in her seventies in good health and CMV-seropositive.

The chain employs TRBV7-2 and TRBJ2-3; no clear D. Between the trimmed V and J ends, which lost 5 bases and 4 bases, there was a span of 10 bases. Per germline, CDR1 SGHTA and CDR2 FQGNSA. The CDR3 loop spans 13 amino acids. CDR3 nucleotide sequence: TGTGCCAGCAGCCCCAACCTAGCAGATACGCAGTATTTT. It encodes CASSPNLADTQYF.

CDR3 in DNA: TGTGCCAGCAGTGGGGCGGGGGGTGCAGATACGCAGTATTTT. Amino acids: CASSGAGGADTQYF. The chain links TRBV6-5 to TRBJ2-3; 8 bases are shared with TRBD2. This CDR3 spans 14 amino acids. Germline CDR1 and CDR2: MNHEY and SVGAGI. V shed 5 bases and J 4 bases; nucleotides not matched to a gene: 5.

V and J are TRBV6-1 and TRBJ2-7; maybe TRBD1 (5 bases). CDR1 and CDR2 from the germline V gene are MNHNS and SASEGT. The CDR3 is 13 amino acids. V was pared by 10 bases and J by 1 base, with 14 bases between. The CDR3 spells CAIPGPGSYEQYF. The CDR3 DNA is TGTGCCATCCCAGGGCCCGGTTCCTACGAGCAGTACTTC.

The chain has TRBV20-1 and TRBJ1-2; D uncertain. The CDR3 sequence is 11 residues long. Trimming pared 7 bases from V and 8 bases from J, leaving 14 bases between. From germline, CDR1 is DFQATT and CDR2 SNEGSKA (reference sequence). In DNA form, the CDR3 reads TGCAGTGGGAGAGAGTTATCCGGCTACACCTTC. It is translated as CSGRELSGYTF.

V and J are TRBV21-1 and TRBJ2-7; TRBD2 was called by the table and not checked on the DNA. TRBV21-1 is a pseudogene. The CDR3 spans 16 residues. The CDR3, as DNA: TGTGCCAGCAGCGAGGGAGACTTAGGTCTATTCTACGAGCAGTACTTC. Translated, it gives CASSEGDLGLFYEQYF.

The rearrangement uses TRBV2 and TRBJ2-5; D unclear. Trimming stripped 4 bases from V and 6 bases from J, with 9 bases between. Germline loops: CDR1 SNHLY, CDR2 FYNNEI. The CDR3 extends over 12 amino acids. The CDR3 region is CASSGPGQTQYF. The DNA for the CDR3 is TGTGCCAGCAGTGGGCCAGGTCAGACCCAGTACTTC.

The rearrangement links TRBV7-9 to TRBJ1-4; 8 nucleotides agree with TRBD1. CDR1 and CDR2 (germline): SEHNR, FQNEAQ (reference sequence). The CDR3 has 14 amino acids. Losses at the gene ends were 6 bases for V and 5 bases for J; bases not matched to a gene: 5. CDR3 protein: CASRATGANEKLFF. As DNA, the CDR3 is TGTGCCAGCAGGGCGACAGGGGCAAATGAAAAACTGTTTTTT.

This clone has a handful of counts. The chain joins TRBV5-1 to TRBJ2-5; TRBD1 is a possible D gene (6 bases). The CDR3 is 15 amino acids. The germline CDR1 and CDR2 sequences are SGHRS and YFSETQ. V was trimmed by 0 bases and J by 4 bases, leaving 13 bases between them. For the CDR3, the DNA is TGCGCCAGCAGCTTGGGAGGGGGAGAGGGAGAGACCCAGTACTTC. It specifies CASSLGGGEGETQYF.

The V and J genes are TRBV7-9 and TRBJ1-2, with 9 bases matching TRBD1. The CDR3 is made up of 15 amino acids. After removal of 2 bases from V and 14 bases from J, the junction contained 15 bases not matched to a gene. Germline CDR1 is SEHNR and CDR2 is FQNEAQ (reference sequence). This CDR3 is CASSLISTGGPRETF. The DNA of the CDR3 is TGTGCCAGCAGCTTAATTTCGACAGGGGGTCCGAGGGAGACCTTC.

The V and J genes are TRBV11-2 and TRBJ1-1; the D gene is possibly TRBD1 (5 bases). The length of the CDR3 is 13 residues. Trimming removed 10 bases from V and 0 bases from J, with 12 bases in between. Germline CDR1 and CDR2: SGHAT and FQNNGV. CDR3 bases: TGTGCCACCAGACAGAGTCTGAACACTGAAGCTTTCTTT. Translated: CATRQSLNTEAFF.

The chain has TRBV4-2 and TRBJ1-1; TRBD1 is a possible D gene (5 bases). V gave up 4 bases and J gave up 7 bases, with 16 bases separating them. CDR3 length: 14 amino acids. Germline CDR1 reads LGHNA; CDR2 reads YNFKEQ. The CDR3, as DNA: TGTGCCAGCAGCCCCCAGACAGCGCCACTTGAAGCTTTCTTT. Amino acids: CASSPQTAPLEAFF.

The rearrangement joins TRBV6-1 to TRBJ1-4; 7 bases match TRBD1. J was trimmed by 7 bases and V by 7 bases; bases with no gene match: 12. The CDR3 is 15 amino acids. Germline values: CDR1 MNHNS, CDR2 SASEGT. The CDR3 spells CASTQGGTAGEKLFF. For the CDR3, the DNA is TGTGCCAGCACCCAAGGTGGGACAGCCGGTGAAAAACTGTTTTTT.

This chain connects TRBV15 to TRBJ1-4; the D gene is possibly TRBD1 (6 bases). The V end lost 6 bases, the J end lost 1 base, and 9 bases lay between the germline ends. There are 14 residues in the CDR3. CDR1 LNHNV and CDR2 YYDKDF come from the germline V gene (reference sequence). CDR3 DNA sequence: TGTGCCACCAGACTAGGGGGAACTAATGAAAAACTGTTTTTT. It codes for CATRLGGTNEKLFF.

The chain employs TRBV30 and TRBJ2-7; D not resolved. This CDR3 contains 12 residues. With 2 bases removed from V and 4 bases from J, the gap between germline ends came to 9 bases. The germline gives CDR1 GTSNPN, CDR2 SVGIG (reference sequence). The CDR3 DNA is TGTGCCTGGAGTTCCGACTTGTACGAGCAGTACTTC. It is translated as CAWSSDLYEQYF.

This clone has more than one count but fewer than ten. The rearrangement joins TRBV9 to TRBJ2-5; possibly TRBD1 for D (5 bases). V lost 3 bases to trimming and J lost 0 bases, with 15 bases between them. Germline V CDR1 and CDR2: SGDLS, YYNGEE. The CDR3 spans 16 residues. The CDR3 loop reads CASSAPAIGDQETQYF. In DNA, the CDR3 is TGTGCCAGCAGCGCCCCAGCCATAGGGGACCAAGAGACCCAGTACTTC.

This clone was seen more than once but under ten times. The V and J genes are TRBV7-2 and TRBJ2-3, with 12 bases lining up with TRBD2. The V and J ends lost 8 bases and 7 bases, in that order; junction bases with no gene match: 7. Germline V gives CDR1 SGHTA, CDR2 FQGNSA. The CDR3 runs to 14 residues. CDR3 in amino acids: CASLLAGGLYTQYF. In nucleotides, the CDR3 is TGTGCCAGCTTACTAGCGGGGGGACTATATACGCAGTATTTT.

The chain couples TRBV2 to TRBJ2-1; the match to TRBD2 covers 11 bases. Germline V gene lookup returns CDR1 SNHLY and CDR2 FYNNEI. The trim removed 1 base at V and 5 bases at J, leaving 4 bases unmatched. The CDR3 is made up of 16 amino acids. The CDR3 DNA reads TGTGCCAGCAGTGAAGGAGTTAGCGGGGGGGACAATGAGCAGTTCTTC. It is translated as CASSEGVSGGDNEQFF.

The J gene is TRBJ1-2, the V gene TRBV10-3, with 9 bases matching TRBD1. The CDR3 spans 12 residues. V lost 5 bases and J lost 7; bases outside the gene matches: 2. The V gene's germline CDR1 is ENHRY and CDR2 SYGVKD. The CDR3 bases are TGTGCCATCAGTCCGGACAGGGGTGGCTACACCTTC. It encodes CAISPDRGGYTF.

This clone was seen a few times. V usage is TRBV6-1 and J usage is TRBJ2-6; 7 bases map to TRBD1. The germline V gene has CDR1 MNHNS and CDR2 SASEGT. The CDR3 has 18 amino acids. Unmatched junction bases numbered 10, after V lost 5 bases and J lost 0 bases. This CDR3 is CASSQGQARSSGANVLTF. The CDR3, as DNA: TGTGCCAGCAGTCAAGGACAGGCTAGATCCTCTGGGGCCAACGTCCTGACTTTC.

The sample holds one count of this clone. The V call is TRBV19, the J call TRBJ1-2; D gene uncertain. This CDR3 has 15 amino acids. The germline gives CDR1 LNHDA, CDR2 SQIVND (reference sequence). Between the trimmed V and J ends, which lost 0 bases and 7 bases, there was a span of 15 bases. DNA of the CDR3: TGTGCCAGTAGTATAGATCTAGGCATTAGAAGTGGCTACACCTTC. Encoded protein: CASSIDLGIRSGYTF.

V gene TRBV15 combines with J gene TRBJ1-4, with D maybe TRBD1 (5 bases). Germline CDR1 and CDR2: LNHNV and YYDKDF (reference sequence). This CDR3 comprises 15 residues. V was pared by 1 base and J by 8 bases, with 14 bases between. CDR3 sequence reads: CATSRVNRNYEKLFF. The CDR3 nucleotides read TGTGCCACCAGCAGAGTGAACAGGAACTACGAAAAACTGTTTTTT.

The J gene is TRBJ2-3, the V gene TRBV27; the D gene is possibly TRBD1 (6 bases). Trimming stripped 5 bases from V and 3 bases from J, with 15 bases between. Germline V gene data show CDR1 as MNHEY and CDR2 as SMNVEV (reference sequence). The CDR3 spans 15 residues. CDR3 protein: CASSPTGFRTDTQYF. The CDR3 DNA reads TGTGCCAGCAGTCCCACAGGGTTTCGGACAGATACGCAGTATTTT.

The gene calls are TRBV11-2 and TRBJ2-5; 11 bases match TRBD2. The CDR3 loop spans 19 amino acids. Germline-derived CDR1 and CDR2 are SGHAT and FQNNGV. Losses at the gene ends were 1 base for V and 4 bases for J; bases not matched to a gene: 14. CDR3 DNA: TGTGCCAGCAGCTTAGTTCCCCTGGTAGCGGGGGGGCCGGGAGAGACCCAGTACTTC. Residues: CASSLVPLVAGGPGETQYF.

The rearrangement joins TRBV18 to TRBJ2-7; TRBD1 agrees at 9 bases. The CDR3 has 15 residues. The ends lost 4 bases at V and 3 bases at J; junction bases unmatched: 7. Germline lookup yields CDR1 KGHSH and CDR2 LQKENI. The chain's CDR3 is CASSRGPGQGYEQYF. The CDR3 DNA follows: TGTGCCAGCTCACGAGGGCCGGGACAGGGCTACGAGCAGTACTTC.